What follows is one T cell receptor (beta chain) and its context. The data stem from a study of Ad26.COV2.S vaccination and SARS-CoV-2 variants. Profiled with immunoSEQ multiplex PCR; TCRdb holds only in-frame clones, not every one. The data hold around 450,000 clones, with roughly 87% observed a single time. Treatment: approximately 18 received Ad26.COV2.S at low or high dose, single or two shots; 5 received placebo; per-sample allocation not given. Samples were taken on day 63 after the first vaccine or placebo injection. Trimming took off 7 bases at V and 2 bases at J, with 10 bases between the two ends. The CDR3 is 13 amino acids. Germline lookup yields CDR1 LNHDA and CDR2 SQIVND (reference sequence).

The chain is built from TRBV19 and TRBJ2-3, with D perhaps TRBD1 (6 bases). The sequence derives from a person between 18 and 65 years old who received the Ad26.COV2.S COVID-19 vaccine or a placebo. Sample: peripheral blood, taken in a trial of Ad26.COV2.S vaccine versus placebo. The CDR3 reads CASTHRDTDTQYF. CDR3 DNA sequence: TGTGCCAGTACCCACAGGGACACAGATACGCAGTATTTT.